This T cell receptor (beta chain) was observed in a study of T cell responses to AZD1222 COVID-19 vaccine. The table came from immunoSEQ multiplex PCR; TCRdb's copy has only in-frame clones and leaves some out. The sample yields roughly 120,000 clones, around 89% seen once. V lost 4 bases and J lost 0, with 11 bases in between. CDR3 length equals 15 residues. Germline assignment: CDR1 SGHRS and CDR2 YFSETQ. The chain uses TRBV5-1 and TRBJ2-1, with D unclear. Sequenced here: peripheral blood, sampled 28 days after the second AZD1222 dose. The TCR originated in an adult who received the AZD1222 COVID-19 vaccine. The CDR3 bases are TGCGCCAGCAGCGGCGGACGGAGCTCCTACAATGAGCAGTTCTTC. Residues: CASSGGRSSYNEQFF. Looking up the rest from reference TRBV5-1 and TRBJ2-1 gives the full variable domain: KAGVTQTPRYLIKTRGQQVTLSCSPISGHRSVSWYQQTPGQGLQFLFEYFSETQRNKGNFPGRFSGRQFSNSRSEMNVSTLELGDSALYLCASSGGRSSYNEQFFGPGTRLTVL.